The source of this TCR beta chain is a study of technical replicates of blood from several donors. Profiling relied on immunoSEQ multiplex PCR, and the TCRdb table lists in-frame clones only, not all of them. This table has 91,000 or so clones, roughly 96% appearing once. This CDR3 spans 13 amino acids. V was cut by 1 base and J by 5 bases, with 8 bases left in between. Germline V lookup: CDR1 SGHAT, CDR2 FQNNGV. What was sequenced was T cells isolated from PBMCs. This TCR came from a human donor in good health. The rearrangement joins TRBV11-2 to TRBJ2-5; no reliable D call. The CDR3 nucleotides read TGTGCCAGCAGCTTAGCACAATGGGAGACCCAGTACTTC. It specifies CASSLAQWETQYF.